The TCR beta chain described here comes from a study of cytomegalovirus exposure and HLA in healthy donors. Findings and caveats of the study: Earlier results showed most TCR beta V segments being productive about 90% or about 30% of the time. Follow-up analysis later connected one missense variant in DCLRE1C with trimming of TCR beta V- and J-genes. Later analysis indicated greater clonal expansion among HLA-associated TCR beta chains than among equally common other chains.

A remark on this clone: No antigen is known for it.

With V trimmed by 3 bases and J by 0 bases, 10 bases remained unmatched. Germline V gene data show CDR1 as KGHSH and CDR2 as LQKENI. The CDR3 has 20 amino acids. The primer mix had 60 Vbeta and 13 Jbeta primers. Data came from immunoSEQ multiplex PCR; TCRdb stores just in-frame clones and leaves some out. The repertoire holds about 200,000 clones, 82% seen once, with 6.5% in the top ten. The sample was PBMCs. The TCR sequence derives from a woman in her 50s in good health and CMV-seropositive. The gene calls are TRBV18 and TRBJ2-6; 11 nucleotides match TRBD2. The CDR3 sequence: CASSPRQKLAGASGANVLTF. The CDR3 nucleotides read TGTGCCAGCTCACCTAGACAGAAACTAGCGGGGGCCTCTGGGGCCAACGTCCTGACTTTC.